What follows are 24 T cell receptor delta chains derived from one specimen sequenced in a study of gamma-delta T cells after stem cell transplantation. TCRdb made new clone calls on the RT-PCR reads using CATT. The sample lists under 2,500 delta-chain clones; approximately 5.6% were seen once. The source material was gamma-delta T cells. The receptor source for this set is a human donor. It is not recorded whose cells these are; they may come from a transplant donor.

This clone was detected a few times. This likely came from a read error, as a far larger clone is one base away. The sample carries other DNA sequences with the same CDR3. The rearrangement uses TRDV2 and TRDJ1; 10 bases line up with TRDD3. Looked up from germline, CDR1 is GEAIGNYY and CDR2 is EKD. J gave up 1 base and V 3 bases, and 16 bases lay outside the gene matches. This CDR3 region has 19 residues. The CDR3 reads CACDPLSTGGLGLTDKLIF. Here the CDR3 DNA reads TGTGCCTGTGACCCACTCAGTACTGGGGGATTAGGCCTCACCGATAAACTCATCTTT.

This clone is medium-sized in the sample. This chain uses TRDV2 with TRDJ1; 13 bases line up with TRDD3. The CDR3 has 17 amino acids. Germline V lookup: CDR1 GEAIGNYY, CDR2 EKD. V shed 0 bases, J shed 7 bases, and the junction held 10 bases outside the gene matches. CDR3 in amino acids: CACDTVVLGDTRGKLIF. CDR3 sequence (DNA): TGTGCCTGTGACACCGTTGTACTGGGGGATACGCGAGGTAAACTCATCTTT.

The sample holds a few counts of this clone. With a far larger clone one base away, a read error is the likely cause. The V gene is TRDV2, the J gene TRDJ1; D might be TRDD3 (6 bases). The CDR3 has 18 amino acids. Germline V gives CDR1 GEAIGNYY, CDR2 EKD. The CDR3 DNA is TGTGCCCGTGACACCGTCCTAGGGGGGGACCCGGTCATCGATAAACTCATCTTT. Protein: CARDTVLGGDPVIDKLIF.

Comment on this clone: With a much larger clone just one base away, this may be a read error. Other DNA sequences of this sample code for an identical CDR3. Here the CDR3 reads CACDPLGGKEEKLIF. The CDR3 coding sequence is TGTGCCTGTGACCCCCTGGGGGGTAAAGAGGAGAAGCTCATCTTT. This chain joins TRDV2 and TRDJ1; 7 bases match TRDD3. The germline gives CDR1 GEAIGNYY, CDR2 EKD. J lost 11 bases, V lost 3 bases, and 17 bases had no gene match. The CDR3 is 15 residues long.

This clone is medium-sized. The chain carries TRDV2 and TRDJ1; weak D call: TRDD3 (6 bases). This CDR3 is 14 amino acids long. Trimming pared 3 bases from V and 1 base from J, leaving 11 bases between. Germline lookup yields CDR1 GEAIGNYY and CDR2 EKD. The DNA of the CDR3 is TGTGCCTGTGACTCCCTGGGGACCACCGATAAACTCATCTTT. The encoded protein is CACDSLGTTDKLIF.

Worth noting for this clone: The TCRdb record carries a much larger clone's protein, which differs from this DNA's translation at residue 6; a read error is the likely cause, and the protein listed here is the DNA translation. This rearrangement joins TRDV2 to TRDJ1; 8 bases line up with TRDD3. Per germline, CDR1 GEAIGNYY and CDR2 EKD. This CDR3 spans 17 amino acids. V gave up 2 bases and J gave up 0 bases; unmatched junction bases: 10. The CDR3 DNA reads TGTGCCTGTGACAGGTCGACTGGGGGTTCGTACACCGATAAACTCATCTTT. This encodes CACDRSTGGSYTDKLIF.

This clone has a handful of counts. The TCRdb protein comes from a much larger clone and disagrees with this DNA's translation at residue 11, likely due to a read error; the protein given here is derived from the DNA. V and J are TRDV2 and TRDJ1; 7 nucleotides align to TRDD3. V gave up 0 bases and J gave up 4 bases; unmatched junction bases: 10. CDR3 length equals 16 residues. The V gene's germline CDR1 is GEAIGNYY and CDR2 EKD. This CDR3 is CACDTLNLGGVDKLIF. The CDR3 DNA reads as TGTGCCTGTGACACCCTTAACCTGGGGGGTGTCGATAAACTCATCTTT.

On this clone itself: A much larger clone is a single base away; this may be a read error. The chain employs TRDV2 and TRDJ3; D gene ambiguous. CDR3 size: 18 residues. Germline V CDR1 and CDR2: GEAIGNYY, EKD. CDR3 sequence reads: CACDTVRTSSRDTRQMFF. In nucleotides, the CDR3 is TGTGCCTGTGACACCGTAAGGACAAGCTCCCGGGACACCCGACAGATGTTTTTC.

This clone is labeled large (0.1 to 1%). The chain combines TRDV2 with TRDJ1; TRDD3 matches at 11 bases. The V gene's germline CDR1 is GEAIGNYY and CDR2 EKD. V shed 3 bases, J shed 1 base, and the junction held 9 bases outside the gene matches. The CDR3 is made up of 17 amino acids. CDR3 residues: CACDPLLGDRTTDKLIF. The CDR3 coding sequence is TGTGCCTGTGACCCTCTACTGGGGGATAGGACCACCGATAAACTCATCTTT.

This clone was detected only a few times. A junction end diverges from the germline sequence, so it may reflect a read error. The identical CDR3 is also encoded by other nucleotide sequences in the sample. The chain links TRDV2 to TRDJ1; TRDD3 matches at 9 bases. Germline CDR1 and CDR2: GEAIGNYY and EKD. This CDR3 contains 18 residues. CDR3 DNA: TGTGCCTGTGACACCGTCCCTGGGGGATCCTTGTACACCGATAAGCTCATCTTT. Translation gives CACDTVPGGSLYTDKLIF.

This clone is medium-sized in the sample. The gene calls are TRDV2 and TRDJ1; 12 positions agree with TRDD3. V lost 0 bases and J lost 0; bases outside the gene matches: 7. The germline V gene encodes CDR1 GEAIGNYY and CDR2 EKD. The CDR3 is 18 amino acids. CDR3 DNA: TGTGCCTGTGACACCTTACTGGGGGATACTTCCCACACCGATAAACTCATCTTT. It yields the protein CACDTLLGDTSHTDKLIF.

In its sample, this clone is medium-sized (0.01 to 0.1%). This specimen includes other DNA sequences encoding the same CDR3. CDR3 region: CACDAVTGGYRGNKLIF. CDR3 nucleotides: TGTGCCTGTGACGCCGTGACTGGGGGATACAGGGGGAATAAACTCATCTTT. The rearrangement joins TRDV2 to TRDJ1; 12 bases map to TRDD3. This CDR3 is built from 17 residues. Losses at the gene ends were 3 bases for V and 6 bases for J; bases not matched to a gene: 13. CDR1 and CDR2 from the germline V gene are GEAIGNYY and EKD.

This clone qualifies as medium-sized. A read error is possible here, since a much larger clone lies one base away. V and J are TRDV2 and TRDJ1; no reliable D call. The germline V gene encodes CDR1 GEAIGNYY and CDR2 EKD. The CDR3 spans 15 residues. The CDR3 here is CACDPVGNNTDKPIF. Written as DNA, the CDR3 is TGTGCCTGTGACCCCGTTGGGAACAACACCGATAAACCCATCTTT.

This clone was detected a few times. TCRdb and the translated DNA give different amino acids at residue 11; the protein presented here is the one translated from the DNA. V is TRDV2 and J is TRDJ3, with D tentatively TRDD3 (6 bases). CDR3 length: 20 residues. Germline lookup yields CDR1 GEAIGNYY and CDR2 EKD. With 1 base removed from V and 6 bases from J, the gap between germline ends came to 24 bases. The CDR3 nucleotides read TGTGCCTGTGACACTGTAGTCGGTATTGGGGGTGAGCCGGACACCCGACAGATGTTTTTC. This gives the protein CACDTVVGIGGEPDTRQMFF.

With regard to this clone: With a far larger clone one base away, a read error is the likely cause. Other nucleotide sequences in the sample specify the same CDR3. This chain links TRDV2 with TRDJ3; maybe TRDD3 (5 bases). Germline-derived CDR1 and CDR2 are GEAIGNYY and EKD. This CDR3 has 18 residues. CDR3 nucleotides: TGCGCCTGTGACGTAGCTGGGTCCCTCTCCTGGGACACCCGACAGATGTTTTTC. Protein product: CACDVAGSLSWDTRQMFF.

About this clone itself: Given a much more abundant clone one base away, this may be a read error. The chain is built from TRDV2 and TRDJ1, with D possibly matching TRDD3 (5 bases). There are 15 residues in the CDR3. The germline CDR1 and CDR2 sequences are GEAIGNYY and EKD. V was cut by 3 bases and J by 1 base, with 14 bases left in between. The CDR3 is CACDAVGTITDKLIF. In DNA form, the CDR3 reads TGTGCCTGTGACGCCGTGGGGACGATCACCGATAAACTCATCTTT.

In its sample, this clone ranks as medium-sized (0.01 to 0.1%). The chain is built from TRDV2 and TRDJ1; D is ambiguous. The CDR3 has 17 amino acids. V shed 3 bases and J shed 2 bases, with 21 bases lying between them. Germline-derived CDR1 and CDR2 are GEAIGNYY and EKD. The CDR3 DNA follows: TGTGCCTGTGACCCGCTAGCCTCCGTCCCCATTACCGATAAACTCATCTTT. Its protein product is CACDPLASVPITDKLIF.

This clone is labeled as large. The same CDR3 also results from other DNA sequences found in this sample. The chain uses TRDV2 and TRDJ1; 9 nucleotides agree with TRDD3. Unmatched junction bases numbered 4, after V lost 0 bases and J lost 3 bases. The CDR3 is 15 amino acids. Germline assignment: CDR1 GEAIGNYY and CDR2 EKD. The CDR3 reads CACDTVAGGSDKLIF. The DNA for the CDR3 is TGTGCCTGTGACACCGTCGCTGGGGGATCCGATAAACTCATCTTT.

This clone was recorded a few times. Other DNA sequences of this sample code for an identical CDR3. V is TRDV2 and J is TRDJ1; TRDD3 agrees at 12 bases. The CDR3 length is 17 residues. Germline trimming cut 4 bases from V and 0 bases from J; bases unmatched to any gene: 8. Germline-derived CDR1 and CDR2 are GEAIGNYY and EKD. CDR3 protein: CACDETGGYPNTDKLIF. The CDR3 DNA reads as TGTGCCTGTGATGAGACTGGGGGATACCCAAACACCGATAAACTCATCTTT.

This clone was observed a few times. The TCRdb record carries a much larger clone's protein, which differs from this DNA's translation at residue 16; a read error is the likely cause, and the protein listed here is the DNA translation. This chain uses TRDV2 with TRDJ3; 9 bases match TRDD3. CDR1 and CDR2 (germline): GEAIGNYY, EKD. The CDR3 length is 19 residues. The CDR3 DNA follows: TGTGCCTGTGACGGGGTACTGGGGGACCACTCCTGGGACACCCGAAAGATGTTTTTC. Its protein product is CACDGVLGDHSWDTRKMFF.

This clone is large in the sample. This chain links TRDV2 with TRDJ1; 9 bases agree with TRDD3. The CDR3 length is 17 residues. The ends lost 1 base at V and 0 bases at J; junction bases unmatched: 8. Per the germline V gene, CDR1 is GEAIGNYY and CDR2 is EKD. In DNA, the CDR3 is TGTGCCTGTGACACTCTCGTACTGGGGGAAGACACCGATAAACTCATCTTT. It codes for CACDTLVLGEDTDKLIF.

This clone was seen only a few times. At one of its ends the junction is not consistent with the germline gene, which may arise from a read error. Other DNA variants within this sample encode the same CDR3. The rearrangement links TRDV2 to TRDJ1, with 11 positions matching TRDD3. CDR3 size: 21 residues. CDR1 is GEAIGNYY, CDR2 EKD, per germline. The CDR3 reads CACDTVGLGDIRRGYTDKLIF. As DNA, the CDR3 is TGCGCCTGTGACACCGTGGGACTGGGGGATATTAGAAGGGGATACACCGATAAACTCATCTTT.

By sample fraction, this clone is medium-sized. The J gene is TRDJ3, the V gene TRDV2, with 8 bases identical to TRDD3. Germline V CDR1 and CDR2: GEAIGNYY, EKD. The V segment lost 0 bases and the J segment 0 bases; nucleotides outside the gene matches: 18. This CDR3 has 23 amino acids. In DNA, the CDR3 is TGTGCCTGTGACACCGTGACACGTACTGGGGGCCCCTCGAGCTCCTGGGACACCCGACAGATGTTTTTC. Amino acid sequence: CACDTVTRTGGPSSSWDTRQMFF.

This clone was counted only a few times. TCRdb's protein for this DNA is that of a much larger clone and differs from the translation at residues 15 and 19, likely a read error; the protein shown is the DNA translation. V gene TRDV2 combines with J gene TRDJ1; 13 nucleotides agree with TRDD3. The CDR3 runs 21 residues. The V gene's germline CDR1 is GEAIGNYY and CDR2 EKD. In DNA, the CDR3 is TGTGCCTGTGACACTATCCTGGGACTGGGGGATACGTGGAGCCACACCGATAAACCCATCTTT. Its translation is CACDTILGLGDTWSHTDKPIF.